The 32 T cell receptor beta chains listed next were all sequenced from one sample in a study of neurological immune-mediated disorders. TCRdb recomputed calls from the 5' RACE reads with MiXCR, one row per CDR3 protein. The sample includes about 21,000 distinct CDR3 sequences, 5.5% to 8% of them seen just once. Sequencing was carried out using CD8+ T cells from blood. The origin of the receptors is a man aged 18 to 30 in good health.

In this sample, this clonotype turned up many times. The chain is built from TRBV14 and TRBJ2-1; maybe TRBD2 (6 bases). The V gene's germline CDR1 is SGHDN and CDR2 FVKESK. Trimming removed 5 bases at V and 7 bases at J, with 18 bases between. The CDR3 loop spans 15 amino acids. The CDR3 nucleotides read TGTGCCAGCAGCGTCGTCTGGGGGGTAAGGAATGAGCAGTTCTTC. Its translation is CASSVVWGVRNEQFF.

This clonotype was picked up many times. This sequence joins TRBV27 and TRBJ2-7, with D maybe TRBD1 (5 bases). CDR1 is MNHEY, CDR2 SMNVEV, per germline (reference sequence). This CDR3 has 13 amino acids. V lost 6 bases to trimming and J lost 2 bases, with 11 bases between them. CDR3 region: CASRGAGPYEQYF. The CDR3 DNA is TGTGCCAGCAGGGGCGCAGGGCCCTACGAGCAGTACTTC.

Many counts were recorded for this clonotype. The CDR3 DNA reads TGTGCCAGCTCACCGGCCTTTGAGGTGGACACTAGGAGTTACAATGAGCAGTTCTTC. It specifies CASSPAFEVDTRSYNEQFF. The V gene is TRBV18, the J gene TRBJ2-1; either TRBD1 or TRBD2 may fit D (5 bases each). V was trimmed by 3 bases and J by 4 bases, leaving 25 bases between them. The CDR3 runs to 19 residues. CDR1 is KGHSH and CDR2 is LQKENI in the germline V gene. The whole variable domain, remainder taken from reference TRBV18 and TRBJ2-1, is NAGVMQNPRHLVRRRGQEARLRCSPMKGHSHVYWYRQLPEEGLKFMVYLQKENIIDESGMPKERFSAEFPKEGPSILRIQQVVRGDSAAYFCASSPAFEVDTRSYNEQFFGPGTRLTVL.

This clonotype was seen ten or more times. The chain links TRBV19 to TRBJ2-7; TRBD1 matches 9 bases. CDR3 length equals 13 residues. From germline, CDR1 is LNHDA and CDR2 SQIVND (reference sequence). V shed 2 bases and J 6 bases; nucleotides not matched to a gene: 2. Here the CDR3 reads CASSITGGGEQYF. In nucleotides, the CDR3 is TGTGCCAGTAGTATAACAGGGGGCGGCGAGCAGTACTTC.

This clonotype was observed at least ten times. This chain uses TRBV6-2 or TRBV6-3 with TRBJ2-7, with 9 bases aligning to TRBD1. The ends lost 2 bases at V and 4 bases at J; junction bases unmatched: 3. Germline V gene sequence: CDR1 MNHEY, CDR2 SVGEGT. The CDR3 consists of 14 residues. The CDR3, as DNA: TGTGCCAGCAGTTACCCGGGGACAGGGTACGAGCAGTACTTC. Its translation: CASSYPGTGYEQYF.

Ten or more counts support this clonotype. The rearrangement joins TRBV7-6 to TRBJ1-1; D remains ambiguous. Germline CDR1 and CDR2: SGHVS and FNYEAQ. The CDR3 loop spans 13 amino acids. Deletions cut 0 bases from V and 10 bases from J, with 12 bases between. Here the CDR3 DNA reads TGTGCCAGCAGCTTAGCGGGAAAGGACGGAGCTTTCTTT. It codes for CASSLAGKDGAFF. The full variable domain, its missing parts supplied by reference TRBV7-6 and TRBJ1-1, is GAGVSQSPRYKVTKRGQDVALRCDPISGHVSLYWYRQALGQGPEFLTYFNYEAQQDKSGLPNDRFSAERPEGSISTLTIQRTEQRDSAMYRCASSLAGKDGAFFGQGTRLTVV.

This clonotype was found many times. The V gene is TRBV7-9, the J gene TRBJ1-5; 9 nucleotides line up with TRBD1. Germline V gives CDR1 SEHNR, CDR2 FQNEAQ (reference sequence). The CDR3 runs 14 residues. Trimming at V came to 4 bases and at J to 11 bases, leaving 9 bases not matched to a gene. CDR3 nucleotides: TGTGCCAGCAGCTCCGGGACAGGGATCAAGTCCCAGCATTTT. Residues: CASSSGTGIKSQHF.

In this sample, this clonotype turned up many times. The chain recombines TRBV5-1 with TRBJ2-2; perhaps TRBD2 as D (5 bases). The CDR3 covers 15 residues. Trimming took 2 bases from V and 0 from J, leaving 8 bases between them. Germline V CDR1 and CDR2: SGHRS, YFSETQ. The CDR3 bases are TGCGCCAGCAGCTTTCAGCGGACGAACACCGGGGAGCTGTTTTTT. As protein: CASSFQRTNTGELFF.

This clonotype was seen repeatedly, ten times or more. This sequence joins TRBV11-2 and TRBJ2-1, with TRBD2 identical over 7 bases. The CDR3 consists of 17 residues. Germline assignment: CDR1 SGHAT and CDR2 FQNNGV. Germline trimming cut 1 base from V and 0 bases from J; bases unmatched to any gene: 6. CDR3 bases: TGTGCCAGCAGCTTAGCCGGATGGGGGGGCTCCTACAATGAGCAGTTCTTC. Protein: CASSLAGWGGSYNEQFF.

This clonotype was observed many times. The CDR3 sequence: CSAEGRGLSGNTIYF. CDR3 DNA sequence: TGCAGTGCGGAAGGCCGGGGGCTCTCTGGAAACACCATATATTTT. The V and J genes are TRBV20-1 and TRBJ1-3; D possibly corresponds to TRBD1 (6 bases). Germline lookup yields CDR1 DFQATT and CDR2 SNEGSKA (reference sequence). V shed 6 bases and J shed 0 bases, with 15 bases lying between them. The CDR3 sequence is 15 residues long.

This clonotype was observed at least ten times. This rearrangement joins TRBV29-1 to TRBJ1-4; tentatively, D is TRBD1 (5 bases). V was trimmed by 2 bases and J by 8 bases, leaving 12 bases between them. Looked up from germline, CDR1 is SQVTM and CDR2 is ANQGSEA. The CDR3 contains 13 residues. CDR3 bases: TGCAGCGTTGAAACGGGGGAACGAGAAAAACTGTTTTTT. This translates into CSVETGEREKLFF.

Written as DNA, the CDR3 is TGTGCCTGGAGTCTGGGCGTCTCTGGAAACACCATATATTTT. Its protein product is CAWSLGVSGNTIYF. The chain employs TRBV30 and TRBJ1-3, with D unclear. The CDR3 extends over 14 amino acids. The germline V gene has CDR1 GTSNPN and CDR2 SVGIG (reference sequence). V lost 2 bases and J lost 0, with 8 bases in between.

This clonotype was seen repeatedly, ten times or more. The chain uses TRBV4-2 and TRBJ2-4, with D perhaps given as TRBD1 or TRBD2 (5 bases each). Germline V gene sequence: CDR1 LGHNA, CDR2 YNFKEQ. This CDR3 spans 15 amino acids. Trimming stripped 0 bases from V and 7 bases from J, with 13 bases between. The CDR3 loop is CASSQEFGTSNIQYF. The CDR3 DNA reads TGTGCCAGCAGCCAAGAGTTTGGGACCTCGAACATTCAGTACTTC.

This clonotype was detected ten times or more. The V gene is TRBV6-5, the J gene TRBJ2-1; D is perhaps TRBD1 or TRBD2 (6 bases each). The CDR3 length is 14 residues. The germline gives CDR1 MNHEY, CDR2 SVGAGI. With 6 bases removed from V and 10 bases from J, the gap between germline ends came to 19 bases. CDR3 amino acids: CASSSMDSRGEQFF. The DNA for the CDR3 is TGTGCCAGCAGCTCTATGGACAGTCGGGGGGAGCAGTTCTTC.

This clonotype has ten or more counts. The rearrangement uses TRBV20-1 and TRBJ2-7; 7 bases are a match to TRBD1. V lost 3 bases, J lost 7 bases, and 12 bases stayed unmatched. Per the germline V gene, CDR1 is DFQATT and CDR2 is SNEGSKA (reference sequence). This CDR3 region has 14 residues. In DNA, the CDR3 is TGCAGTGCTAGCGACAGGGCTCAGCTATTGGAGCAGTACTTC. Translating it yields CSASDRAQLLEQYF.

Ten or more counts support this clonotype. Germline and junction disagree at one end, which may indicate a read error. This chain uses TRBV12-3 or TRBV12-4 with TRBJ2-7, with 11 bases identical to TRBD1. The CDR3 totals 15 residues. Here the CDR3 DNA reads TGTGCCAGCAGCTTAGGACAGGGGGCCGTCGACGAGCAGTACTTC. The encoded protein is CASSLGQGAVDEQYF.

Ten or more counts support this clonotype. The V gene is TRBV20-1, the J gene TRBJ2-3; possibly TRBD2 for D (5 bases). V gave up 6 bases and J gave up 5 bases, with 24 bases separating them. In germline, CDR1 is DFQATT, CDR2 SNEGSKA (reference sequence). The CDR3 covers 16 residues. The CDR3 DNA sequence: TGCAGTGCGGGATATGGTCAGCGGCAATGGGGAGATACGCAGTATTTT. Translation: CSAGYGQRQWGDTQYF.

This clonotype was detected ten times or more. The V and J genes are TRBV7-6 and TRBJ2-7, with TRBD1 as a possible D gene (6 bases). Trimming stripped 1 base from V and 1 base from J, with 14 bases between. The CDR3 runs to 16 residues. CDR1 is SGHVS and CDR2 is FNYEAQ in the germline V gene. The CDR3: CASSLVGQGFSYEQYF. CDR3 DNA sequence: TGTGCCAGCAGCTTAGTGGGGCAGGGGTTTTCCTACGAGCAGTACTTC.

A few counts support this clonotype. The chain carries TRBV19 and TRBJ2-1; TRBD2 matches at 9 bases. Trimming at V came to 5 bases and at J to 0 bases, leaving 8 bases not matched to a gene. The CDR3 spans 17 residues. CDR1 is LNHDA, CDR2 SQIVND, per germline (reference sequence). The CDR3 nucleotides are TGTGCCAGTAGTCAAACTAGCGGGTGGAGCTCCTACAATGAGCAGTTCTTC. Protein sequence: CASSQTSGWSSYNEQFF.

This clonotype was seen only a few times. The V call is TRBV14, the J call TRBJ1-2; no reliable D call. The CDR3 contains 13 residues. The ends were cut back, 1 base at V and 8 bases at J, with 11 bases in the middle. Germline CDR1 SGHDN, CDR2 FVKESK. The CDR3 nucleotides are TGTGCCAGCAGCCAAGTAGCAGGCTCAGGCTACACCTTC. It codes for CASSQVAGSGYTF. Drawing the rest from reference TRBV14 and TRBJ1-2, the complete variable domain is EAGVTQFPSHSVIEKGQTVTLRCDPISGHDNLYWYRRVMGKEIKFLLHFVKESKQDESGMPNNRFLAERTGGTYSTLKVQPAELEDSGVYFCASSQVAGSGYTFGSGTRLTVV.

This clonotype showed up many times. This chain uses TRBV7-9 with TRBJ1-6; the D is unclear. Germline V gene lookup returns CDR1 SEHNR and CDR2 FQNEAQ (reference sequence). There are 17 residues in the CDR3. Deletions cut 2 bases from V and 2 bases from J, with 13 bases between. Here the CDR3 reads CASSLQDEGPYNSPLHF. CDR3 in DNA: TGTGCCAGCAGCTTACAGGACGAAGGGCCCTATAATTCACCCCTCCACTTT.

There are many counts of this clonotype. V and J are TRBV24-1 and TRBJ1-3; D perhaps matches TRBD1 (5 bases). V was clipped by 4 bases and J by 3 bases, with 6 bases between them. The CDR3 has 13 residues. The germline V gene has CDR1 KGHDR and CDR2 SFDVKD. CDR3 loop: CATSDRVGNTIYF. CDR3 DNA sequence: TGTGCCACCAGTGACAGGGTTGGAAACACCATATATTTT.

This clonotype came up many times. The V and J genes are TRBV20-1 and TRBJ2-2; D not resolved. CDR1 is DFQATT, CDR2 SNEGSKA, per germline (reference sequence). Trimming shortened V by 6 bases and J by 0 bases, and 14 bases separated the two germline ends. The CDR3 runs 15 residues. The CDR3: CSAPVRLSNTGELFF. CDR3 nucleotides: TGCAGTGCCCCCGTGAGACTTTCGAACACCGGGGAGCTGTTTTTT.

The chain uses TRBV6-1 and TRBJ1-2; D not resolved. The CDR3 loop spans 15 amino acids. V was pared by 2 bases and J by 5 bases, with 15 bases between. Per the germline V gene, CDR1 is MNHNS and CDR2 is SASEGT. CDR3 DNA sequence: TGTGCCAGCAGTGAATGGCAGCCAAGCCATTATGGCTACACCTTC. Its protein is CASSEWQPSHYGYTF.

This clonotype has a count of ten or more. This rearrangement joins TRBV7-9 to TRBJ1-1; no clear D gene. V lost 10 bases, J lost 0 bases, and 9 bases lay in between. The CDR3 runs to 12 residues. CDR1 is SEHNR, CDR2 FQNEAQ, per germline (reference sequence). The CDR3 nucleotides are TGTGCCACCCGGATCTTGAACACTGAAGCTTTCTTT. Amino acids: CATRILNTEAFF.

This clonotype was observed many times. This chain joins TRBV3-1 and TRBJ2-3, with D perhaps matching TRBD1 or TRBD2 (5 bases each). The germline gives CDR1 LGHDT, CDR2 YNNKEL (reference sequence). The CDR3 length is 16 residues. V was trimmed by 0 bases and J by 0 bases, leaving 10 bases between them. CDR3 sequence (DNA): TGTGCCAGCAGCCAAGATTTGTGGGGGAGCACAGATACGCAGTATTTT. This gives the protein CASSQDLWGSTDTQYF.

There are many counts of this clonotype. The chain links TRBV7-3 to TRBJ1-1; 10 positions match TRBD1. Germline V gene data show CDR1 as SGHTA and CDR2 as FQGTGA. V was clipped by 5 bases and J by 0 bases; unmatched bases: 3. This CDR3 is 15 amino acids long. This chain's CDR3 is CASSPGQGLNTEAFF. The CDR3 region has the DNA TGTGCCAGCAGCCCGGGACAGGGGTTGAACACTGAAGCTTTCTTT.

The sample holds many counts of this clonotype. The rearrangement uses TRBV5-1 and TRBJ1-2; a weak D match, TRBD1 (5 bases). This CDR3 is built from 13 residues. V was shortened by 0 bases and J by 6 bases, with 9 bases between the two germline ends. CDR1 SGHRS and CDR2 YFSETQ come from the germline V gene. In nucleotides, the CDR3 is TGCGCCAGCAGCTTGGTGGGGGGTGATGGCTACACCTTC. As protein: CASSLVGGDGYTF.

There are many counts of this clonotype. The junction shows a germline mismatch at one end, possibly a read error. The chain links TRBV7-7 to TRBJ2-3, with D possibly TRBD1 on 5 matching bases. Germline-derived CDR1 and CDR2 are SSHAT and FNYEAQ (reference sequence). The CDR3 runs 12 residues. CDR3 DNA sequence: TGTGCTAGCAGCTGGGGCGCAGATACGCAGTATTTT. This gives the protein CASSWGADTQYF.

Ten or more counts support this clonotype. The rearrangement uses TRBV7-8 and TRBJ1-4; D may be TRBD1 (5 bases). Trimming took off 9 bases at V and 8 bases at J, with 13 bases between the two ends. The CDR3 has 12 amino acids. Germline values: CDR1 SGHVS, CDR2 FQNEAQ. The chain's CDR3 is CASTKGREKLFF. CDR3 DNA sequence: TGTGCCAGTACTAAGGGGCGGGAAAAACTGTTTTTT.

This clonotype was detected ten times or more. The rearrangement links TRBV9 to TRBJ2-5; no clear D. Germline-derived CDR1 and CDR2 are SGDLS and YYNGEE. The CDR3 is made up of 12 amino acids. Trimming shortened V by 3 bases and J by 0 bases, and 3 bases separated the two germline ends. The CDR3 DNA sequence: TGTGCCAGCAGCGCGGACCAAGAGACCCAGTACTTC. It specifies CASSADQETQYF.

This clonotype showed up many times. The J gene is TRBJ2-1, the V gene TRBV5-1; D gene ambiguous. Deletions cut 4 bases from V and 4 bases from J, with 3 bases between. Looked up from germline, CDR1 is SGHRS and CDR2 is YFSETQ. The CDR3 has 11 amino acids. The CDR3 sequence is CASSVYNEQFF. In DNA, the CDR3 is TGCGCCAGCAGCGTATACAATGAGCAGTTCTTC.